The 12 T cell receptor beta chains below all came from one sample that was sequenced in a study of control samples from healthy donors and cancer patients. TCRdb keeps only in-frame clones here, not all; method: immunoSEQ multiplex PCR. The sample lists approximately 90,000 clones, 70% to 90% occurring once. Sequenced material: blood. Receptor source: a man aged 25-40 years in good health.

The CDR3 coding sequence is TGTGCCTGGAGTAACGACACTGGTGAAAAACTGTTTTTT. Protein sequence: CAWSNDTGEKLFF. The chain links TRBV30 to TRBJ1-4; D gene ambiguous. The CDR3 has 13 amino acids. Trimming pared 2 bases from V and 7 bases from J, leaving 11 bases between. Germline CDR1 GTSNPN, CDR2 SVGIG (reference sequence).

The genes are TRBV27 and TRBJ2-7; TRBD1 or TRBD2 may be the D gene (5 bases each). V lost 6 bases to trimming and J lost 6 bases, with 18 bases between them. CDR1 is MNHEY and CDR2 is SMNVEV in the germline V gene (reference sequence). CDR3 length equals 14 residues. CDR3 region: CASRTGRLVGEQYF. The CDR3 bases are TGTGCCAGCAGAACGGGACGCCTGGTTGGCGAGCAGTACTTC.

The rearrangement links TRBV13 to TRBJ2-5, with D perhaps matching TRBD1 or TRBD2 (6 bases each). Germline-derived CDR1 and CDR2 are PRHDT and FYEKMQ (reference sequence). V gave up 5 bases and J gave up 3 bases, with 16 bases separating them. The CDR3 loop spans 15 amino acids. The CDR3 region is CASSAAGQRKETQYF. As DNA, the CDR3 is TGTGCCAGCAGCGCCGCGGGACAAAGAAAAGAGACCCAGTACTTC.

The chain links TRBV19 to TRBJ1-5; 7 bases fit TRBD1. Germline V gene lookup returns CDR1 LNHDA and CDR2 SQIVND (reference sequence). CDR3 length equals 14 residues. Losses at the gene ends were 7 bases for V and 7 bases for J; bases not matched to a gene: 10. The CDR3 region is CASKDRRGEQPQHF. CDR3 in DNA: TGTGCCAGTAAGGACAGGCGAGGGGAACAGCCCCAGCATTTT. The variable domain in full, completed from reference TRBV19 and TRBJ1-5, reads DGGITQSPKYLFRKEGQNVTLSCEQNLNHDAMYWYRQDPGQGLRLIYYSQIVNDFQKGDIAEGYSVSREKKESFPLTVTSAQKNPTAFYLCASKDRRGEQPQHFGDGTRLSIL.

The CDR3 DNA sequence: TGTGCCAGCAGCAATAGACAGGGGAACACCGGGGAGCTGTTTTTT. Translation: CASSNRQGNTGELFF. The V gene is TRBV11-2, the J gene TRBJ2-2, with TRBD1 matching over 7 bases. Germline V gene sequence: CDR1 SGHAT, CDR2 FQNNGV. The CDR3 sequence is 15 residues long. V lost 5 bases, J lost 1 base, and 4 bases stayed unmatched.

CDR3 coding DNA: TGTGCCAGCAAAAGAGGGTTGAACACTGAAGCTTTCTTT. This translates into CASKRGLNTEAFF. The V gene is TRBV27, the J gene TRBJ1-1, with D uncertain. The V end lost 7 bases, the J end lost 0 bases, and 9 bases lay between the germline ends. CDR3 length: 13 amino acids. The germline CDR1 and CDR2 sequences are MNHEY and SMNVEV (reference sequence).

This clone was detected only a few times. Other DNA sequences in the sample encode the same CDR3. The chain employs TRBV5-1 and TRBJ2-7, with 8 bases identical to TRBD1. The germline V gene encodes CDR1 SGHRS and CDR2 YFSETQ. This CDR3 region has 14 residues. V trimming: 3 bases; J trimming: 1 base; junction bases outside the gene matches: 3. The chain's CDR3 is CASSSQGASYEQYF. The CDR3 DNA sequence: TGCGCCAGCAGCTCGCAGGGGGCGTCCTACGAGCAGTACTTC.

The rearrangement links TRBV21-1 to TRBJ1-5; whether TRBD1, the table's D call, matches the DNA was not checked. TRBV21-1 is shown as a pseudogene. There are 15 residues in the CDR3. DNA for the CDR3: TGTGCCAGCAGCAAAAACACAGGTAGCAATCAGCCCCAGCATTTT. It codes for CASSKNTGSNQPQHF.

In the case of this clone: This sample also contains other DNA sequences that code for the same CDR3. V is TRBV20-1 and J is TRBJ2-5, with no clear D. Looked up from germline, CDR1 is DFQATT and CDR2 is SNEGSKA (reference sequence). V was cut by 5 bases and J by 5 bases, with 9 bases left in between. CDR3 length equals 11 residues. DNA for the CDR3: TGCAGTGCTGAGCGCCGGGAGACCCAGTACTTC. Its translation: CSAERRETQYF.

The genes are TRBV6-5 and TRBJ1-2, with 8 bases aligning to TRBD1. The CDR3 consists of 13 residues. Unmatched junction bases numbered 5, after V lost 6 bases and J lost 5 bases. In germline, CDR1 is MNHEY, CDR2 SVGAGI. The CDR3 bases are TGTGCCAGCAGGGACAGGGAGAAATATGGCTACACCTTC. Translated, it gives CASRDREKYGYTF.

The genes are TRBV30 and TRBJ2-7; D is perhaps TRBD2 (5 bases). The CDR3 has 14 residues. Per the germline V gene, CDR1 is GTSNPN and CDR2 is SVGIG (reference sequence). Trimming removed 3 bases at V and 0 bases at J, with 12 bases between. CDR3 in DNA: TGTGCCTGGAGGCTCCGTCGGGACTCCTACGAGCAGTACTTC. Its protein is CAWRLRRDSYEQYF.

The chain links TRBV12-3 or TRBV12-4 to TRBJ1-1; no definite D call. CDR3 length: 13 residues. V was pared by 2 bases and J by 5 bases, with 9 bases between. This CDR3 is CASSLFQETEAFF. CDR3 DNA: TGTGCCAGCAGTTTATTTCAGGAGACTGAAGCTTTCTTT.